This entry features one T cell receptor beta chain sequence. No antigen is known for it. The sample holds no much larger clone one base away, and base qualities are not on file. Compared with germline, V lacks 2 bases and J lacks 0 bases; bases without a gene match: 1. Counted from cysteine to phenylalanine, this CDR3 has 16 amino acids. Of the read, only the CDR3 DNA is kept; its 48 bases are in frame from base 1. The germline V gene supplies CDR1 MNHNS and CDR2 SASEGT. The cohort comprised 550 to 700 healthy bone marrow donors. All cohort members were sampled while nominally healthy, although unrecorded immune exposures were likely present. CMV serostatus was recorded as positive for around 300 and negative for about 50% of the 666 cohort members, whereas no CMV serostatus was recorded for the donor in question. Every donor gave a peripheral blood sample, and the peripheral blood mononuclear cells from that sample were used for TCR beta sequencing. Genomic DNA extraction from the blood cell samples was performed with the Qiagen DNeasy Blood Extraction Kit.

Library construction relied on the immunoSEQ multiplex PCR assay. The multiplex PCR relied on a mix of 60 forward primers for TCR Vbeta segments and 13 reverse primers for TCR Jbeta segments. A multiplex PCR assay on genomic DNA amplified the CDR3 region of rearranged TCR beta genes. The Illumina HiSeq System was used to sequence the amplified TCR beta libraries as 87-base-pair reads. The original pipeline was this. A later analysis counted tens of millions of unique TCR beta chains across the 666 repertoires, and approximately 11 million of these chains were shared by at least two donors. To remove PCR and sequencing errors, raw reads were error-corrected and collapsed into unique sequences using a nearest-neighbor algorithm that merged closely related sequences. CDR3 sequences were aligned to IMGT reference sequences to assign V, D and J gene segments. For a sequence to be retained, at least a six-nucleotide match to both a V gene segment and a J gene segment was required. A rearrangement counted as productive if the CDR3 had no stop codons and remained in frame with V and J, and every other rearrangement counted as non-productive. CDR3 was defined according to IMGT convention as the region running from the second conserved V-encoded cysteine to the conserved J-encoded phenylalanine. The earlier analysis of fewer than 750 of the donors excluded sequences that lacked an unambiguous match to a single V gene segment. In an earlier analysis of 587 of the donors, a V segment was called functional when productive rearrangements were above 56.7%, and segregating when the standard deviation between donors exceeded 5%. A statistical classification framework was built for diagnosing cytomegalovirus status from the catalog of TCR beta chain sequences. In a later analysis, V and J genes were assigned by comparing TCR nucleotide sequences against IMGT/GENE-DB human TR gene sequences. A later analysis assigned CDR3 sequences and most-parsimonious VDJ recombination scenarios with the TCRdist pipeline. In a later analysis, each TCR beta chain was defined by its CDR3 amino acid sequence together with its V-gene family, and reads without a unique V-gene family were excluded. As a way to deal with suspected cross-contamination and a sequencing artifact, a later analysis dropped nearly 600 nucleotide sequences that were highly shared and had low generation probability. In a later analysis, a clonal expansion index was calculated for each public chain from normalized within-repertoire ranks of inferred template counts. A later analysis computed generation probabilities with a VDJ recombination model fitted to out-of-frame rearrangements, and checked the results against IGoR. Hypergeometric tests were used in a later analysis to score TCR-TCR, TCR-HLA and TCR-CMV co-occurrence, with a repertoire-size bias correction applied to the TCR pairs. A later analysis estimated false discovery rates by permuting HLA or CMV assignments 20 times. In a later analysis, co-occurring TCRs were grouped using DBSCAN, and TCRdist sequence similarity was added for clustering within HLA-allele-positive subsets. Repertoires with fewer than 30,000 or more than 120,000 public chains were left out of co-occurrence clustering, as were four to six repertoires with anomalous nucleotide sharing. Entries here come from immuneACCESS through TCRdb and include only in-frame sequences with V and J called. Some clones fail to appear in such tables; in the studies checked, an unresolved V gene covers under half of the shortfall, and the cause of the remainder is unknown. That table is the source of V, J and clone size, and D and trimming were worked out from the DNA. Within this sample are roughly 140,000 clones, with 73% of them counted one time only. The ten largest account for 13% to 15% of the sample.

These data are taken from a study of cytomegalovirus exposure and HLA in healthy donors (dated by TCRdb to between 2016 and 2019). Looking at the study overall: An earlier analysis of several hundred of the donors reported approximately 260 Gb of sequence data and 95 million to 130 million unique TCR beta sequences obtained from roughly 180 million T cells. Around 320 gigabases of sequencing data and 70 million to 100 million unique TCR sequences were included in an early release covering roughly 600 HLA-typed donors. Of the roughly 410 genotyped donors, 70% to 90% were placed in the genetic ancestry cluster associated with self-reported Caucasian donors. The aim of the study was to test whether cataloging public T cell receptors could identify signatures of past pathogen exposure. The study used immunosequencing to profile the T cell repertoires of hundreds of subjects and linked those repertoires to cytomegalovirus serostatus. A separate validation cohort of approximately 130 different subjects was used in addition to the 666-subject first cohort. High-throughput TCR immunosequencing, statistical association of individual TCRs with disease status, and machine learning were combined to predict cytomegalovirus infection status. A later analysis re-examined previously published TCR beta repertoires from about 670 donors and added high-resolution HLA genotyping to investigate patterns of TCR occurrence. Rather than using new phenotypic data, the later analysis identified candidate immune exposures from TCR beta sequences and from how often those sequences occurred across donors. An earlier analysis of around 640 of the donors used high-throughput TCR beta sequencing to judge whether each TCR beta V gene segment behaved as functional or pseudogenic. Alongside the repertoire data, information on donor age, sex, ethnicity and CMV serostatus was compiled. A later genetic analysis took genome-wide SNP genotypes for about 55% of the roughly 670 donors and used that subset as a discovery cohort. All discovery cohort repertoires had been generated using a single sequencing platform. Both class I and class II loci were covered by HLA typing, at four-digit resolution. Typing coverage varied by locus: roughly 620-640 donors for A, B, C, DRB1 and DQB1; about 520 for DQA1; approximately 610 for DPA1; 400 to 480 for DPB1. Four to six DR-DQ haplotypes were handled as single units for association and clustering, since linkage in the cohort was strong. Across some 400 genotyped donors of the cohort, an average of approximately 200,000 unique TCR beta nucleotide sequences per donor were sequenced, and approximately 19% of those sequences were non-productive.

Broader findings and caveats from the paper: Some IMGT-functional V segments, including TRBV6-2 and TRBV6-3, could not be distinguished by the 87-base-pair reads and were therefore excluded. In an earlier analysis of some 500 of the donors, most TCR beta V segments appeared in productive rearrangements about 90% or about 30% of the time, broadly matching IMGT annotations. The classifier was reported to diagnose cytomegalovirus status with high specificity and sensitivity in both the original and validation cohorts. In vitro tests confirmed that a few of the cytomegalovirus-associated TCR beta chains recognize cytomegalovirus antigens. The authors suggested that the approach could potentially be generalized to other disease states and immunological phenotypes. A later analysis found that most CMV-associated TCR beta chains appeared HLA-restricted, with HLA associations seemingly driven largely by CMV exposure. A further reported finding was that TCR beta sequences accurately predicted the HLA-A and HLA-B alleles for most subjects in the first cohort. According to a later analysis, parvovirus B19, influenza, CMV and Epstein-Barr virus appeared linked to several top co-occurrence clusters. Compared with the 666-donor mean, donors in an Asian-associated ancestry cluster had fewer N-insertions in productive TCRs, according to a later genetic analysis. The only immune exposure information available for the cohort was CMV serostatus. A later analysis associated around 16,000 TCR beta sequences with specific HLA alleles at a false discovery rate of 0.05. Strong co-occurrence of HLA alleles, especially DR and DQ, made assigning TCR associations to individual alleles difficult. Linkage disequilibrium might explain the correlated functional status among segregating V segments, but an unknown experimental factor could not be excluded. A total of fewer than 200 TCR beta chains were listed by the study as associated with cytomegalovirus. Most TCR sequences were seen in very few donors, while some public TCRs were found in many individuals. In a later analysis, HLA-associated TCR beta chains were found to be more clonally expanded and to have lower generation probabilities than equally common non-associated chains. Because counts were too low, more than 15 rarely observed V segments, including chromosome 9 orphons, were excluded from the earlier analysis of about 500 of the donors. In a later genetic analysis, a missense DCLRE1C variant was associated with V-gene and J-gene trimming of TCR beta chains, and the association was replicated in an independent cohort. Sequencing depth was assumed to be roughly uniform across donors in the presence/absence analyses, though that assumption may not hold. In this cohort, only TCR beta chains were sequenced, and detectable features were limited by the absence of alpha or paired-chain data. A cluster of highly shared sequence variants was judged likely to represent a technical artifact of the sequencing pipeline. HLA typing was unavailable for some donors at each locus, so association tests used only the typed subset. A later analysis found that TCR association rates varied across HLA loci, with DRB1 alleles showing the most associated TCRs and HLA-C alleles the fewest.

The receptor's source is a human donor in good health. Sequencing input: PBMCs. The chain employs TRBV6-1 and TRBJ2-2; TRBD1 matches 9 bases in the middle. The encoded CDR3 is CASSERTGANTGELFF. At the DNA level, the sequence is TGTGCCAGCAGTGAAAGGACAGGGGCGAACACCGGGGAGCTGTTTTTT.